This TCR beta chain was identified in a study of early T cells in non-severe SARS-CoV-2 infection. There are a few counts of this clonotype. This CDR3 comprises 13 residues. Trimming pared 9 bases from V and 1 base from J, leaving 9 bases between. Germline CDR1 and CDR2: MNHEY and SVGAGI. From the 5' RACE reads, TCRdb called clonotypes with MiXCR, one entry per CDR3 protein. Of about 80,000 distinct CDR3 sequences in the sample, approximately 5% were seen once. The sample consisted of whole blood, taken at baseline. This TCR derives from an adult who was a healthcare worker with PCR-confirmed SARS-CoV-2 infection or an uninfected control (not recorded which). J is TRBJ2-2 and V is TRBV6-5; D is undetermined. The CDR3 is CASRTKNTGELFF. CDR3 bases: TGTGCCAGTAGGACCAAGAACACCGGGGAGCTGTTTTTT.